A single sample is the source of the 24 T cell receptor beta chains below, sequenced in a study of control samples from healthy donors and cancer patients. The repertoire was sequenced with immunoSEQ multiplex PCR; TCRdb's copy has only in-frame clones and lacks some. The data show 150,000 to 200,000 clones, around nine tenths seen once. Material: blood. The source is a man aged 25-40 years in good health.

This clone was observed a single time. The gene calls are TRBV6-2 or TRBV6-3 and TRBJ2-1, with 9 bases lining up with TRBD1. CDR1 MNHEY and CDR2 SVGEGT come from the germline V gene. CDR3 length: 13 residues. After removal of 5 bases from V and 9 bases from J, the junction contained 5 bases not matched to a gene. CDR3 region: CASSRQGDGEQFF. Here the CDR3 DNA reads TGTGCCAGCAGTAGACAGGGGGACGGTGAGCAGTTCTTC.

Written as DNA, the CDR3 is TGTGCCAGCAGTTTTGAGGGACAGGGATTCACAGATACGCAGTATTTT. Amino acids: CASSFEGQGFTDTQYF. V gene TRBV27 combines with J gene TRBJ2-3; TRBD1 matches at 9 bases. Germline V gives CDR1 MNHEY, CDR2 SMNVEV (reference sequence). This CDR3 spans 16 amino acids. V was pared by 3 bases and J by 2 bases, with 6 bases of the junction left unmatched.

The J gene is TRBJ1-5, the V gene TRBV2; D gene unclear. The V end lost 3 bases, the J end lost 6 bases, and 6 bases lay between the germline ends. Germline-derived CDR1 and CDR2 are SNHLY and FYNNEI. The CDR3 runs to 12 residues. The CDR3 region has the DNA TGTGCCAGCAGTGACCAGCTTCAGCCCCAGCATTTT. This translates into CASSDQLQPQHF.

This rearrangement joins TRBV4-2 to TRBJ1-4; D ambiguous. The CDR3 has 16 amino acids. V was shortened by 4 bases and J by 8 bases, with 20 bases between the two germline ends. Germline V gene lookup returns CDR1 LGHNA and CDR2 YNFKEQ. The CDR3 sequence: CASSRLPGSLGEKLFF. CDR3 nucleotide sequence: TGTGCCAGCAGCCGTTTGCCGGGTTCCTTGGGGGAAAAACTGTTTTTT.

This clone showed up just once. The chain employs TRBV12-1 and TRBJ2-1; no check of the table's D call, TRBD2, against the DNA was made. TRBV12-1 is deemed a pseudogene. The CDR3 loop spans 17 amino acids. The CDR3 bases are TGTGCCAGCAGCTCACCGGGACTAGCGGGAGGGAGTAATGAGCAGTTCTTC. The encoded protein is CASSSPGLAGGSNEQFF.

This clone was observed a single time. The V and J genes are TRBV11-2 and TRBJ2-3; D remains ambiguous. Germline loops: CDR1 SGHAT, CDR2 FQNNGV. The ends were cut back, 3 bases at V and 5 bases at J, with 6 bases in the middle. The CDR3 has 12 amino acids. This CDR3 is CASSFWVDTQYF. The CDR3 DNA sequence: TGTGCCAGCAGCTTTTGGGTAGATACGCAGTATTTT.

The rearrangement uses TRBV18 and TRBJ1-1; D unclear. The V gene's germline CDR1 is KGHSH and CDR2 LQKENI. V was shortened by 3 bases and J by 7 bases, with 12 bases between the two germline ends. The CDR3 contains 13 residues. CDR3: CASSPGRNYEAFF. For the CDR3, the DNA is TGTGCCAGCTCACCCGGACGGAATTATGAAGCTTTCTTT. Full variable domain (missing parts from reference TRBV18 and TRBJ1-1): NAGVMQNPRHLVRRRGQEARLRCSPMKGHSHVYWYRQLPEEGLKFMVYLQKENIIDESGMPKERFSAEFPKEGPSILRIQQVVRGDSAAYFCASSPGRNYEAFFGQGTRLTVV.

The chain recombines TRBV4-1 with TRBJ1-2; no firm D call. The CDR3 is 15 residues long. The ends were cut back, 0 bases at V and 3 bases at J, with 11 bases in the middle. CDR1 and CDR2 from the germline V gene are MGHRA and YSYEKL. The CDR3 coding sequence is TGCGCCAGCAGCCAAGATATTGAAGCCGACTATGGCTACACCTTC. It specifies CASSQDIEADYGYTF.

The genes are TRBV2 and TRBJ1-1; D perhaps matches TRBD1 (6 bases). The V gene lost 6 bases and the J gene lost 0 bases, with 14 bases spanning the gap. Germline values: CDR1 SNHLY, CDR2 FYNNEI. This CDR3 is 15 amino acids long. CDR3 DNA: TGTGCCAGCAGGGGGGGCGGGGGGCTGAACACTGAAGCTTTCTTT. Translating gives CASRGGGGLNTEAFF.

This chain links TRBV6-6 with TRBJ2-7; 7 nucleotides match TRBD2. The V and J ends lost 3 bases and 3 bases, in that order; junction bases with no gene match: 5. The CDR3 sequence is 14 residues long. Germline CDR1 MNHNY, CDR2 SVGAGI (reference sequence). As DNA, the CDR3 is TGTGCCAGCAGTTATCAGCGGGGCCTCTACGAGCAGTACTTC. Translated, it gives CASSYQRGLYEQYF.

V and J are TRBV28 and TRBJ2-7, with a tentative D call TRBD2 (6 bases). V was clipped by 11 bases and J by 3 bases, with 11 bases between them. This CDR3 has 11 amino acids. The V gene's germline CDR1 is MDHEN and CDR2 SYDVKM. CDR3 protein: CAAGGNYEQYF. The CDR3 region has the DNA TGTGCCGCCGGGGGAAACTACGAGCAGTACTTC.

V gene TRBV9 combines with J gene TRBJ2-7; TRBD2 agrees at 8 bases. The germline V gene has CDR1 SGDLS and CDR2 YYNGEE. This CDR3 is 15 amino acids long. The trim removed 1 base at V and 2 bases at J, leaving 5 bases unmatched. CDR3 in amino acids: CASSVSSSGPYEQYF. The CDR3 nucleotides read TGTGCCAGCAGCGTAAGTTCTAGCGGGCCCTACGAGCAGTACTTC.

The chain recombines TRBV18 with TRBJ2-1, with 11 nucleotides matching TRBD2. With V trimmed by 3 bases and J by 7 bases, 11 bases remained unmatched. Germline V gene data show CDR1 as KGHSH and CDR2 as LQKENI. The CDR3 has 17 amino acids. Here the CDR3 reads CASSPYYLAGGPNEQFF. In DNA form, the CDR3 reads TGTGCCAGCTCACCCTACTATTTAGCGGGAGGGCCGAATGAGCAGTTCTTC.

The chain is built from TRBV28 and TRBJ2-1; D not resolved. Trimming took 1 base from V and 0 from J, leaving 16 bases between them. The CDR3 extends over 18 amino acids. Germline V gives CDR1 MDHEN, CDR2 SYDVKM. CDR3: CASSLSWLLRSSYNEQFF. The CDR3 coding sequence is TGTGCCAGCAGTTTATCGTGGCTCCTCAGGAGCTCCTACAATGAGCAGTTCTTC.

V usage is TRBV11-2 and J usage is TRBJ2-7; a weak D match, TRBD1 (5 bases). Trimming removed 8 bases at V and 0 bases at J, with 8 bases between. CDR1 is SGHAT, CDR2 FQNNGV, per germline. The CDR3 sequence is 12 residues long. DNA of the CDR3: TGTGCCAGCTCGGACACCTCCTACGAGCAGTACTTC. This sequence encodes CASSDTSYEQYF.

The chain combines TRBV19 with TRBJ2-3; tentatively, D is TRBD2 (5 bases). V gave up 3 bases and J gave up 6 bases, with 10 bases separating them. The germline V gene has CDR1 LNHDA and CDR2 SQIVND (reference sequence). This CDR3 is 13 amino acids long. The DNA for the CDR3 is TGTGCCAGTAGTATTGGACTCCGTGATACGCAGTATTTT. Its translation: CASSIGLRDTQYF.

J is TRBJ1-6 and V is TRBV11-2; D unresolved. The germline V and J ends were trimmed by 1 base and 9 bases, with 7 bases remaining between them. This CDR3 is 13 amino acids long. From germline, CDR1 is SGHAT and CDR2 FQNNGV. CDR3 in amino acids: CASSLVDGSPLHF. The CDR3 region has the DNA TGTGCCAGCAGCTTAGTAGACGGTTCACCCCTCCACTTT.

Concerning this clone itself: This CDR3 is also generated by other DNA sequences in the sample. This chain joins TRBV30 and TRBJ1-6; tentatively, D is TRBD1 (5 bases). CDR1 is GTSNPN, CDR2 SVGIG, per germline (reference sequence). V lost 1 base, J lost 13 bases, and 14 bases lay in between. This CDR3 has 13 residues. The CDR3 bases are TGTGCCTGGAGTGAAGACGGTCGGGGGCCCCTCCACTTT. Amino acids: CAWSEDGRGPLHF.

The genes are TRBV4-3 and TRBJ1-3; 7 bases match TRBD1. This CDR3 contains 15 residues. Per the germline V gene, CDR1 is LGHNA and CDR2 is YSLEER. V was clipped by 4 bases and J by 0 bases; unmatched bases: 3. CDR3 protein: CASSPDRVSGNTIYF. In DNA, the CDR3 is TGCGCCAGCAGCCCAGACAGGGTCTCTGGAAACACCATATATTTT.

The CDR3 nucleotides are TGTGCCAGCAGCGTAAGTCACGGAGGCTACACCTTC. Translation gives CASSVSHGGYTF. The gene calls are TRBV9 and TRBJ1-2, with D unresolved. This CDR3 contains 12 residues. Germline V lookup: CDR1 SGDLS, CDR2 YYNGEE. The germline V and J ends were trimmed by 1 base and 8 bases, with 9 bases remaining between them. The whole variable domain, filled in from reference TRBV9 and TRBJ1-2, reads DSGVTQTPKHLITATGQRVTLRCSPRSGDLSVYWYQQSLDQGLQFLIQYYNGEERAKGNILERFSAQQFPDLHSELNLSSLELGDSALYFCASSVSHGGYTFGSGTRLTVV.

The V call is TRBV6-5, the J call TRBJ1-6, with 12 bases fitting TRBD1. V lost 6 bases and J lost 16; bases outside the gene matches: 10. The CDR3 is made up of 14 amino acids. CDR1 and CDR2 (germline): MNHEY, SVGAGI. The CDR3 region is CASRKGQGAALLHF. CDR3 nucleotides: TGTGCCAGCAGGAAGGGACAGGGGGCGGCTCTGCTCCACTTT.

CDR3 DNA: TGTGCCAGCAGGGCAGCGGCGGGGGAGACCCAGTACTTC. Its translation: CASRAAAGETQYF. The chain is built from TRBV6-6 and TRBJ2-5, with D possibly TRBD2 on 6 matching bases. The CDR3 spans 13 residues. The V end was cut by 6 bases, the J end by 5 bases, with 13 bases between. Germline V gives CDR1 MNHNY, CDR2 SVGAGI (reference sequence).

The chain employs TRBV2 and TRBJ2-7; D is perhaps TRBD1 (5 bases). The ends were cut back, 7 bases at V and 0 bases at J, with 13 bases in the middle. CDR1 and CDR2 from the germline V gene are SNHLY and FYNNEI. This CDR3 comprises 14 residues. The CDR3 DNA reads TGTGCCAGCACCCAAGACAGCCCCTCCTACGAGCAGTACTTC. Its translation: CASTQDSPSYEQYF.

This chain uses TRBV10-3 with TRBJ2-7; TRBD2 aligns across 9 bases. The ends lost 7 bases at V and 1 base at J; junction bases unmatched: 8. This CDR3 region has 15 residues. Germline values: CDR1 ENHRY, CDR2 SYGVKD. The DNA for the CDR3 is TGTGCCATCAAATTTAGCGGGGGTGATTCCTACGAGCAGTACTTC. It is translated as CAIKFSGGDSYEQYF.